The rows below give T cell receptor beta chains drawn from one sample of a study of vaccination and CD4 T cells after COVID-19. TCRdb reprocessed the PCR reads via MiXCR and lists one record per CDR3 protein. The sample lists 13,000 to 15,000 distinct CDR3 sequences; 60% were seen once. For these TCRs, the target antigens are not known. Specimen: CD4+ T cells from blood, cultured in vitro. The source is a human donor who had recovered from COVID-19. Each CDR3 is given with its conserved first and last residue. The D gene is left open where the match is weak. Part of the rows lack a size; the others show once, few, many or a class for expanded clones.

d_gene: -
v_gene: TRBV19
j_gene: TRBJ2-7
abundance: -
CDR3nt: TGTGCCAGTAGTACGTCGACTTTGACCTACGAGCAGTACTTC
CDR3aa: CASSTSTLTYEQYF

d_gene: -
v_gene: TRBV27
j_gene: TRBJ2-7
abundance: few
CDR3nt: TGTGCCAGCAGTCCCTTAGCTTCACACTACGAGCAGTACTTC
CDR3aa: CASSPLASHYEQYF

d_gene: TRBD1
v_gene: TRBV6-1
j_gene: TRBJ2-5
abundance: few
CDR3nt: TGTGCCAGCAGTCCGGACAGGGCCCAGACCCAGTACTTC
CDR3aa: CASSPDRAQTQYF

d_gene: TRBD1
v_gene: TRBV27
j_gene: TRBJ2-7
abundance: few
CDR3nt: TGTGCCAGCGGACCGAGTAGGGACAGGGCCTACGAGCAGTACTTC
CDR3aa: CASGPSRDRAYEQYF

d_gene: -
v_gene: TRBV7-2
j_gene: TRBJ2-2
abundance: -
CDR3nt: TGTGCCAGCAGCTTAATCGGGGGACTGAACACCGGGGAGCTGTTTTTT
CDR3aa: CASSLIGGLNTGELFF

d_gene: -
v_gene: TRBV19
j_gene: TRBJ1-6
abundance: -
CDR3nt: TGTGCCAGTAGTATTTCGGCCAATTCACCCCTCCACTTT
CDR3aa: CASSISANSPLHF

d_gene: TRBD1
v_gene: TRBV7-9
j_gene: TRBJ2-3
abundance: -
CDR3nt: TGTGCCAGCAGCTCCGGGACAGGGCCGTGGGATACGCAGTATTTT
CDR3aa: CASSSGTGPWDTQYF

d_gene: -
v_gene: TRBV20-1
j_gene: TRBJ1-4
abundance: -
CDR3nt: TGCAGTGCTAGAATCACAGGGTTGAGAGAAAAACTGTTTTTT
CDR3aa: CSARITGLREKLFF

d_gene: TRBD1
v_gene: TRBV12-3/TRBV12-4
j_gene: TRBJ2-5
abundance: -
CDR3nt: TGTGCCAGCAGTTCACGAACCGGGACAGGGATTGAGACCCAGTACTTC
CDR3aa: CASSSRTGTGIETQYF

d_gene: TRBD2
v_gene: TRBV27
j_gene: TRBJ2-1
abundance: -
CDR3nt: TGTGCCAGCAGTTTATCGATACCTAGCGGGACCTACAATGAGCAGTTCTTC
CDR3aa: CASSLSIPSGTYNEQFF

d_gene: TRBD1
v_gene: TRBV7-2
j_gene: TRBJ2-5
abundance: few
CDR3nt: TGTGCCAGCAGCCGACAGGGATTGCTGGAGACCCAGTACTTC
CDR3aa: CASSRQGLLETQYF